Following are 2 T cell receptor beta chains from one sample sequenced in a study of T cells in Graves' hyperthyroidism and ophthalmopathy. It was RNA transcripts that yielded the amplified TCR beta CDR3 regions. TCR CDR3 regions were first amplified by RT-PCR with HTBI primers. TCRdb redid the calling of the multiplex PCR reads with MiXCR, one entry per CDR3 protein. The table has 560,000 or so distinct CDR3 sequences, roughly 50% seen once. Sequencing used peripheral blood or thyroid tissue (not recorded which). The source of these receptors is a young woman with Graves' hyperthyroidism.

This clonotype was seen ten or more times. Here the CDR3 reads CASSNALSELFF. The CDR3 nucleotides read TGTGCCAGTAGTAACGCCCTTTCGGAACTGTTTTTT. The chain links TRBV19 to TRBJ1-4; no firm D call. Germline CDR1 is LNHDA and CDR2 is SQIVND (reference sequence). With 4 bases removed from V and 12 bases from J, the gap between germline ends came to 12 bases. CDR3 length: 12 residues.

Concerning this clonotype: A much larger clonotype is one base distant, so this may be a read error. The chain has TRBV7-9 and TRBJ1-4; the D is unclear. Germline CDR1 and CDR2: SEHNR and FQNEAQ (reference sequence). V gave up 6 bases and J gave up 0 bases, with 8 bases separating them. The CDR3 is 14 residues long. The CDR3 bases are TGTGCCAGCAGTTACAGTGCAACTAATGAAAAACTGTTTTTT. Residues: CASSYSATNEKLFF.